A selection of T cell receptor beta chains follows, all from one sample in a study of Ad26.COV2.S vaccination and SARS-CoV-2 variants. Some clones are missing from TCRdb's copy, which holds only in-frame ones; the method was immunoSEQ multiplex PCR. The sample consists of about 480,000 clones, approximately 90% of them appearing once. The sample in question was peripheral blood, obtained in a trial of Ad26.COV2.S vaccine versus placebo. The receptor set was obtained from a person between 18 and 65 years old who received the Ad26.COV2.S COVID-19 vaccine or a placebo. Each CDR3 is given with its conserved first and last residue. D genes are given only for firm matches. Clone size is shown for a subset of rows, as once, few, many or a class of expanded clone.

CDR3 protein: CASLPGDLNQPQHF
CDR3 DNA: TGTGCCAGCCTTCCAGGGGATCTTAATCAGCCCCAGCATTTT
J gene: TRBJ1-5
D gene: .
V gene: TRBV28
clone size: .

CDR3 protein: CASSYSGTGSYEQYF
CDR3 DNA: TGTGCCAGCAGTTACTCCGGGACAGGGTCCTACGAGCAGTACTTC
J gene: TRBJ2-7
D gene: TRBD1
V gene: TRBV6-6
clone size: .

CDR3 protein: CATVTLGGMNYGYTF
CDR3 DNA: TGTGCCACAGTGACATTAGGGGGGATGAACTATGGCTACACCTTC
J gene: TRBJ1-2
D gene: .
V gene: TRBV5-8
clone size: .

CDR3 protein: CASSLIQGLSEKLFF
CDR3 DNA: TGTGCCAGCAGTTTGATACAGGGTCTGAGCGAAAAACTGTTTTTT
J gene: TRBJ1-4
D gene: .
V gene: TRBV28
clone size: .

CDR3 protein: CASRLQGSNQPQHF
CDR3 DNA: TGTGCCAGCCGGTTGCAGGGAAGCAATCAGCCCCAGCATTTT
J gene: TRBJ1-5
D gene: .
V gene: TRBV28
clone size: once

CDR3 protein: CASSLVQPQHF
CDR3 DNA: TGTGCCAGCAGTCTTGTTCAGCCCCAGCATTTT
J gene: TRBJ1-5
D gene: .
V gene: TRBV2
clone size: .

CDR3 protein: CASSLDRSYTREKLFF
CDR3 DNA: TGTGCCAGCAGCCTGGACAGGTCCTACACGAGAGAAAAACTGTTTTTT
J gene: TRBJ1-4
D gene: TRBD1
V gene: TRBV11-1
clone size: .

CDR3 protein: CASSLRALSLDTQYF
CDR3 DNA: TGTGCCAGCAGCTTACGGGCCTTATCTTTAGATACGCAGTATTTT
J gene: TRBJ2-3
D gene: .
V gene: TRBV7-2
clone size: .

CDR3 protein: CASSWDSLNYGYTF
CDR3 DNA: TGTGCCAGCAGTTGGGACAGCCTTAACTATGGCTACACCTTC
J gene: TRBJ1-2
D gene: TRBD1
V gene: TRBV6-5
clone size: few

CDR3 protein: CASQGRDYGYTF
CDR3 DNA: TGTGCCTCACAGGGGAGAGACTATGGCTACACCTTC
J gene: TRBJ1-2
D gene: TRBD1
V gene: TRBV30
clone size: .

CDR3 protein: CASRDRNYGYTF
CDR3 DNA: TGTGCCAGCCGGGACAGGAACTATGGCTACACCTTC
J gene: TRBJ1-2
D gene: TRBD1
V gene: TRBV28
clone size: .

CDR3 protein: CASRGDLYTEAFF
CDR3 DNA: TGTGCCAGCAGGGGGGACTTGTACACTGAAGCTTTCTTT
J gene: TRBJ1-1
D gene: .
V gene: TRBV2
clone size: .

CDR3 protein: CASSLYKAGPGEQFF
CDR3 DNA: TGCGCCAGCAGCTTGTATAAGGCGGGGCCGGGCGAGCAGTTCTTC
J gene: TRBJ2-1
D gene: .
V gene: TRBV5-1
clone size: .

CDR3 protein: CASSELGNSGRGEQFF
CDR3 DNA: TGCGCCAGCAGTGAACTTGGGAATAGCGGGAGAGGTGAGCAGTTCTTC
J gene: TRBJ2-1
D gene: TRBD2
V gene: TRBV10-2
clone size: .

CDR3 protein: CASNRGLGQPQHF
CDR3 DNA: TGTGCCAGCAACAGGGGTTTGGGCCAGCCCCAGCATTTT
J gene: TRBJ1-5
D gene: TRBD1
V gene: TRBV27
clone size: once

CDR3 protein: CASSETLLAGVSYEQYF
CDR3 DNA: TGTGCCAGCAGTGAAACCCTCTTAGCGGGGGTTTCCTACGAGCAGTACTTC
J gene: TRBJ2-7
D gene: TRBD2
V gene: TRBV6-1
clone size: once

CDR3 protein: CASSATRGYEQYF
CDR3 DNA: TGTGCCAGTAGTGCAACCAGGGGCTACGAGCAGTACTTC
J gene: TRBJ2-7
D gene: .
V gene: TRBV19
clone size: .

CDR3 protein: CASSAPIMKTGTEAFF
CDR3 DNA: TGTGCCAGCAGTGCACCGATCATGAAAACAGGGACTGAAGCTTTCTTT
J gene: TRBJ1-1
D gene: .
V gene: TRBV28
clone size: once

CDR3 protein: CASSQSTRDRGGYGYTF
CDR3 DNA: TGTGCCAGCAGCCAATCCACCAGGGACAGGGGAGGATATGGCTACACCTTC
J gene: TRBJ1-2
D gene: TRBD1
V gene: TRBV4-2
clone size: few

CDR3 protein: CASSSSDRVGGYTF
CDR3 DNA: TGTGCCAGCAGTTCGTCGGACAGGGTCGGGGGCTACACCTTC
J gene: TRBJ1-2
D gene: TRBD1
V gene: TRBV28
clone size: .

CDR3 protein: CASSKQGLSSYNSPLHF
CDR3 DNA: TGTGCCAGCAGTAAACAGGGACTTAGCTCCTATAATTCACCCCTCCACTTT
J gene: TRBJ1-6
D gene: .
V gene: TRBV28
clone size: .

CDR3 protein: CASSLATSRDEQFF
CDR3 DNA: TGTGCCAGCAGCTTAGCGACTAGCAGGGATGAGCAGTTCTTC
J gene: TRBJ2-1
D gene: TRBD2
V gene: TRBV7-9
clone size: .

CDR3 protein: CASSPFNDYNSPLHF
CDR3 DNA: TGTGCCAGCTCACCCTTTAATGATTATAATTCACCCCTCCACTTT
J gene: TRBJ1-6
D gene: .
V gene: TRBV18
clone size: .

CDR3 protein: CASSYRTAAYRGVGNEQFF
CDR3 DNA: TGTGCCAGCAGTTACCGAACGGCCGCGTACAGGGGCGTCGGGAATGAGCAGTTCTTC
J gene: TRBJ2-1
D gene: TRBD1
V gene: TRBV28
clone size: .

CDR3 protein: CASSPPPSYNEQFF
CDR3 DNA: TGCGCCAGCAGCCCCCCCCCTAGCTACAATGAGCAGTTCTTC
J gene: TRBJ2-1
D gene: .
V gene: TRBV5-1
clone size: .

CDR3 protein: CASSLGPSYGYTF
CDR3 DNA: TGTGCCAGCAGCTTAGGTCCTTCCTATGGCTACACCTTC
J gene: TRBJ1-2
D gene: .
V gene: TRBV7-2
clone size: few

CDR3 protein: CSANIRVSGELFF
CDR3 DNA: TGCAGCGCTAACATCAGGGTGAGCGGGGAGCTGTTTTTT
J gene: TRBJ2-2
D gene: .
V gene: TRBV29-1
clone size: .

CDR3 protein: CASSSQETQYF
CDR3 DNA: TGCGCCAGCAGCTCTCAAGAGACCCAGTACTTC
J gene: TRBJ2-5
D gene: .
V gene: TRBV5-1
clone size: .

CDR3 protein: CASSPGQGHSF
CDR3 DNA: TGTGCCAGCAGTCCGGGACAGGGTCATTCCTTC
J gene: TRBJ1-2
D gene: TRBD1
V gene: TRBV12-3/TRBV12-4
clone size: .

CDR3 protein: CASTEDILTGYTGELFF
CDR3 DNA: TGTGCCAGCACAGAGGATATTCTGACAGGCTACACCGGGGAGCTGTTTTTT
J gene: TRBJ2-2
D gene: .
V gene: TRBV9
clone size: .

CDR3 protein: CASSETYRNTEAFF
CDR3 DNA: TGTGCCAGCAGTGAAACATACAGGAACACTGAAGCTTTCTTT
J gene: TRBJ1-1
D gene: .
V gene: TRBV6-1
clone size: .

CDR3 protein: CASSAGTGGWTEAFF
CDR3 DNA: TGTGCCAGCAGCGCCGGGACAGGGGGTTGGACTGAAGCTTTCTTT
J gene: TRBJ1-1
D gene: TRBD1
V gene: TRBV9
clone size: .

CDR3 protein: CASSKGGSLDVGGQSEKLFF
CDR3 DNA: TGTGCCAGCAGCAAAGGGGGAAGTCTTGACGTCGGGGGTCAGAGTGAAAAACTGTTTTTT
J gene: TRBJ1-4
D gene: .
V gene: TRBV21-1
clone size: .

CDR3 protein: CASARASNTEAFF
CDR3 DNA: TGTGCCAGCGCTAGGGCGTCGAACACTGAAGCTTTCTTT
J gene: TRBJ1-1
D gene: .
V gene: TRBV6-4
clone size: .

CDR3 protein: CASSPFGEGGYTF
CDR3 DNA: TGTGCCAGCAGTCCCTTCGGAGAGGGTGGCTACACCTTC
J gene: TRBJ1-2
D gene: .
V gene: TRBV12-3/TRBV12-4
clone size: .

CDR3 protein: CASSLGLRGAEWGYTF
CDR3 DNA: TGTGCCAGCAGCTTAGGGTTACGGGGTGCCGAGTGGGGCTACACCTTC
J gene: TRBJ1-2
D gene: .
V gene: TRBV7-2
clone size: .

CDR3 protein: CASSPSRAGGTDTQYF
CDR3 DNA: TGTGCCAGCAGCCCCAGCCGGGCGGGAGGCACAGATACGCAGTATTTT
J gene: TRBJ2-3
D gene: TRBD2
V gene: TRBV7-8
clone size: once

CDR3 protein: CASSLRRGDTEAFF
CDR3 DNA: TGCGCCAGCAGCTTGCGAAGGGGGGACACTGAAGCTTTCTTT
J gene: TRBJ1-1
D gene: .
V gene: TRBV5-1
clone size: .

CDR3 protein: CASSPGLTSGVSETQYF
CDR3 DNA: TGTGCCAGCAGTCCAGGACTGACTAGCGGTGTATCGGAGACCCAGTACTTC
J gene: TRBJ2-5
D gene: TRBD2
V gene: TRBV2
clone size: .

CDR3 protein: CASSQRGLNYEQYF
CDR3 DNA: TGTGCCAGCAGCCAACGAGGGCTTAACTACGAGCAGTACTTC
J gene: TRBJ2-7
D gene: .
V gene: TRBV3-1/TRBV3-2
clone size: .